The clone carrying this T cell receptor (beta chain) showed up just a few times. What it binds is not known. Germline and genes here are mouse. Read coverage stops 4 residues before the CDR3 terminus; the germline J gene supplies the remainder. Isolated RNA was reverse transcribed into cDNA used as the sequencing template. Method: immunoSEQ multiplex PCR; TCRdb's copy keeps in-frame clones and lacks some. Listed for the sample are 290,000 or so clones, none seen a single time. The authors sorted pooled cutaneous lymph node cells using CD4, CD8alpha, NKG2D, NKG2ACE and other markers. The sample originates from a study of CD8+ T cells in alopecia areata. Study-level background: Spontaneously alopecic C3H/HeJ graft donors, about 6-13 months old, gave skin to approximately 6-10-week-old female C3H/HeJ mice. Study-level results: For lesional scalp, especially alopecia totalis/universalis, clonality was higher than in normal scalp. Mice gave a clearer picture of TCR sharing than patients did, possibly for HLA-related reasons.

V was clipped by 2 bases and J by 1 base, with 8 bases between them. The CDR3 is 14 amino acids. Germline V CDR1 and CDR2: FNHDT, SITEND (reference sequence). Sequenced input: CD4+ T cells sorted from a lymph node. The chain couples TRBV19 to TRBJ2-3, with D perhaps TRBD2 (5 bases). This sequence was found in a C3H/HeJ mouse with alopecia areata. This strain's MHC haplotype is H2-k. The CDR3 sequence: CASSIPLGAETLYF. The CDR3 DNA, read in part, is TGTGCCAGCAGTATTCCACTGGGTGCAGAA.